This T cell receptor (beta chain) was recovered during a study of blood T cell repertoires in COVID-19. About the study: COVID-19 samples, acute and convalescent, were from the United States, Italy and Spain. T cells, B-cell-depleted T cells, or PBMCs provided the cDNA or gDNA that served as material.

The germline V and J ends were trimmed by 4 bases and 3 bases, with 18 bases remaining between them. The germline CDR1 and CDR2 sequences are SGHDT and YYEEEE. This CDR3 is built from 16 residues. In the original workflow: Counts of nucleated cells, estimated from reference gene primer amplification, were obtained. The method was immunoSEQ multiplex PCR; TCRdb's version includes in-frame clones alone and lacks a portion of them. The DNA gave D and trimming, while V, J and clone size come from that table. This sample has around 95,000 clones, with 65% to 85% found just once. Only a few counts were recorded for this clone.

This TCR was sampled from a woman of 80 years or more with acute or convalescent COVID-19. The chain is built from TRBV5-6 and TRBJ2-3; D is perhaps TRBD1 (5 bases). The sequenced sample consisted of peripheral blood. The CDR3 protein is CASSPSQGVRTDTQYF. The CDR3, as DNA: TGTGCCAGCAGCCCTTCCCAAGGGGTGAGGACAGATACGCAGTATTTT.